The 30 T cell receptor beta chains listed next were all sequenced from one sample in a study of technical replicates of blood from a handful of donors. Sequencing used immunoSEQ multiplex PCR; TCRdb keeps in-frame clones, though not all of them. The sample yields 80,000 or so clones, more than 80% seen once. The specimen was PBMCs. Receptor source: a human donor in good health. Some clones in this sample may be carry-over from other donors' samples.

This clone is a singleton in its sample. V usage is TRBV30 and J usage is TRBJ2-2; TRBD2 might be the D (7 bases). Trimming removed 3 bases at V and 5 bases at J, with 16 bases between. The CDR3 sequence is 15 residues long. CDR1 is GTSNPN, CDR2 SVGIG, per germline (reference sequence). The CDR3 spells CAWSKGGEKTGELFF. The CDR3 coding sequence is TGTGCCTGGAGCAAAGGGGGGGAGAAAACCGGGGAGCTGTTTTTT.

The V call is TRBV28, the J call TRBJ2-7; D perhaps matches TRBD2 (6 bases). CDR1 MDHEN and CDR2 SYDVKM come from the germline V gene. The length of the CDR3 is 16 residues. Trimming shortened V by 6 bases and J by 2 bases, and 20 bases separated the two germline ends. The CDR3 loop reads CASSLGGASETYEQYF. The CDR3 DNA reads TGTGCCAGCAGCCTAGGCGGGGCTAGCGAGACCTACGAGCAGTACTTC.

This clone came up many times. The chain carries TRBV5-4 and TRBJ2-1, with 10 bases that match TRBD2. The V and J ends lost 2 bases and 8 bases, in that order; junction bases with no gene match: 1. There are 13 residues in the CDR3. Per the germline V gene, CDR1 is SGHNT and CDR2 is YYREEE (reference sequence). CDR3 protein: CASSLGLADEQFF. The CDR3 coding sequence is TGTGCCAGCAGCTTAGGACTAGCGGATGAGCAGTTCTTC.

The table lists this clone with a count of one. The V and J genes are TRBV2 and TRBJ2-7; no reliable D call. Germline V CDR1 and CDR2: SNHLY, FYNNEI. The CDR3 is 12 amino acids. V was pared by 10 bases and J by 4 bases, with 14 bases between. Written as DNA, the CDR3 is TGTGCCACCCAGGCTTCCCTGTACGAGCAGTACTTC. Its translation: CATQASLYEQYF.

This clone was recorded a few times. V gene TRBV19 combines with J gene TRBJ2-7; TRBD2 matches 7 bases. Unmatched junction bases numbered 8, after V lost 5 bases and J lost 4 bases. This CDR3 has 14 amino acids. The germline CDR1 and CDR2 sequences are LNHDA and SQIVND (reference sequence). CDR3 DNA sequence: TGTGCCAGTAGTCTCGGACTAGGGGCTTACGAGCAGTACTTC. Its protein is CASSLGLGAYEQYF.

This sequence joins TRBV1 and TRBJ2-3; TRBD1, the table's D call, was not compared with the DNA. TRBV1 is classified as a pseudogene. This CDR3 is built from 15 residues. CDR3 DNA sequence: TGCACCAGCAGCAACAGGGGGGGGCGACCAGATACGCAGTATTTT. Its translation is CTSSNRGGRPDTQYF.

This chain connects TRBV7-2 to TRBJ2-6, with D possibly being TRBD2 (5 bases). Per the germline V gene, CDR1 is SGHTA and CDR2 is FQGNSA. V was pared by 3 bases and J by 2 bases, with 11 bases between. This CDR3 region has 16 residues. CDR3 amino acids: CASSFPRAAGANVLTF. The CDR3, as DNA: TGTGCCAGCAGCTTCCCTAGAGCGGCTGGGGCCAACGTCCTGACTTTC.

This chain links TRBV4-1 with TRBJ1-2, with D possibly being TRBD1 (6 bases). The ends were cut back, 7 bases at V and 2 bases at J, with 17 bases in the middle. CDR3 length: 15 amino acids. Germline CDR1 is MGHRA and CDR2 is YSYEKL. This chain's CDR3 is CASTLSGQSNYGYTF. The CDR3 bases are TGCGCCAGCACCCTCTCAGGACAGAGCAACTATGGCTACACCTTC.

V gene TRBV5-6 combines with J gene TRBJ2-5; the match to TRBD1 covers 8 bases. The V segment lost 4 bases and the J segment 7 bases; nucleotides outside the gene matches: 6. There are 13 residues in the CDR3. In germline, CDR1 is SGHDT, CDR2 YYEEEE. The CDR3 coding sequence is TGTGCCAGCAGCAGAAACAGGGGGACGACCCAGTACTTC. Translated, it gives CASSRNRGTTQYF.

V is TRBV4-1 and J is TRBJ2-5; unclear D gene. V dropped 3 bases and J dropped 5 bases, with 4 bases sitting between them. This CDR3 region has 11 residues. Germline loops: CDR1 MGHRA, CDR2 YSYEKL. CDR3 loop: CASSHSETQYF. The CDR3 DNA is TGCGCCAGCAGCCACTCCGAGACCCAGTACTTC.

The rearrangement uses TRBV9 and TRBJ2-2, with 10 bases matching TRBD2. CDR3 length: 19 amino acids. The germline CDR1 and CDR2 sequences are SGDLS and YYNGEE. With V trimmed by 4 bases and J by 0 bases, 12 bases remained unmatched. The CDR3 DNA reads TGTGCCAGCAGCTCAAGGGTCCTGACTAGCGGGTCGAACACCGGGGAGCTGTTTTTT. It encodes CASSSRVLTSGSNTGELFF.

V usage is TRBV7-9 and J usage is TRBJ1-2, with 8 bases fitting TRBD1. V shed 4 bases and J 9 bases; nucleotides not matched to a gene: 10. CDR3 length: 14 amino acids. CDR1 and CDR2 from the germline V gene are SEHNR and FQNEAQ (reference sequence). CDR3 DNA sequence: TGTGCCAGCAGCTCCCAAAGGACAGGGCCTAGCTACACCTTC. It specifies CASSSQRTGPSYTF. Drawing the rest from reference TRBV7-9 and TRBJ1-2, the complete variable domain is DTGVSQNPRHKITKRGQNVTFRCDPISEHNRLYWYRQTLGQGPEFLTYFQNEAQLEKSRLLSDRFSAERPKGSFSTLEIQRTEQGDSAMYLCASSSQRTGPSYTFGSGTRLTVV.

The genes are TRBV7-2 and TRBJ2-7; a weak D match, TRBD2 (6 bases). The CDR3 extends over 16 amino acids. CDR1 SGHTA and CDR2 FQGNSA come from the germline V gene. V shed 2 bases and J shed 0 bases, with 14 bases lying between them. DNA for the CDR3: TGTGCCAGCAGCTTAAAGGGACTCCCAAGCTCCTACGAGCAGTACTTC. It is translated as CASSLKGLPSSYEQYF.

V usage is TRBV2 and J usage is TRBJ2-3; 9 bases map to TRBD1. V shed 6 bases, J shed 3 bases, and the junction held 7 bases outside the gene matches. The germline gives CDR1 SNHLY, CDR2 FYNNEI. CDR3 length: 15 amino acids. CDR3 sequence reads: CASRAGTGTTDTQYF. Written as DNA, the CDR3 is TGTGCCAGCAGAGCCGGGACAGGGACGACAGATACGCAGTATTTT.

The V and J genes are TRBV6-1 and TRBJ2-7, with 7 bases identical to TRBD1. The length of the CDR3 is 14 residues. Germline V lookup: CDR1 MNHNS, CDR2 SASEGT. After removal of 6 bases from V and 2 bases from J, the junction contained 7 bases not matched to a gene. CDR3 bases: TGTGCCAGCAGCAACAGGGGCAGAACCTACGAGCAGTACTTC. Translation gives CASSNRGRTYEQYF.

This clone appeared a few times. The rearrangement links TRBV18 to TRBJ2-7, with 11 bases lining up with TRBD2. Germline values: CDR1 KGHSH, CDR2 LQKENI. There are 14 residues in the CDR3. The ends lost 2 bases at V and 6 bases at J; junction bases unmatched: 3. The CDR3 DNA sequence: TGTGCCAGCTCACCAACTAGCGGGAGCCCCGAGCAGTACTTC. This sequence encodes CASSPTSGSPEQYF.

The chain links TRBV18 to TRBJ2-1, with D uncertain. The germline CDR1 and CDR2 sequences are KGHSH and LQKENI. V lost 5 bases and J 0 bases, leaving 5 bases between the germline ends. The CDR3 has 13 amino acids. CDR3: CASSGDSYNEQFF. The CDR3, as DNA: TGTGCCAGCTCAGGAGACTCCTACAATGAGCAGTTCTTC.

The chain couples TRBV4-1 to TRBJ2-5, with D perhaps TRBD2 (6 bases). Germline V CDR1 and CDR2: MGHRA, YSYEKL. V was pared by 7 bases and J by 9 bases, with 24 bases between. The CDR3 consists of 15 residues. CDR3 bases: TGCGCCAGCACCGCGGTGGTCGGGGGTCATGGGCCCCAGTACTTC. The encoded protein is CASTAVVGGHGPQYF.

This clone was detected only a few times. The chain recombines TRBV30 with TRBJ1-1; TRBD1 might be the D (5 bases). The germline V gene has CDR1 GTSNPN and CDR2 SVGIG (reference sequence). The CDR3 length is 16 residues. V was pared by 3 bases and J by 1 base, with 18 bases between. CDR3 protein: CAWSEWRGRRNTEAFF. CDR3 sequence (DNA): TGTGCCTGGAGCGAATGGAGGGGTAGACGGAACACTGAAGCTTTCTTT.

The rearrangement uses TRBV18 and TRBJ1-3; perhaps TRBD1 as D (6 bases). V shed 0 bases and J shed 2 bases, with 8 bases lying between them. The CDR3 sequence is 15 residues long. Germline V CDR1 and CDR2: KGHSH, LQKENI. This CDR3 is CASSPPGQAGNTIYF. CDR3 sequence (DNA): TGTGCCAGCTCACCACCGGGACAAGCTGGAAACACCATATATTTT.

A few counts support this clone. The chain carries TRBV11-3 and TRBJ2-3; 12 bases are shared with TRBD2. V lost 3 bases and J lost 5; bases outside the gene matches: 6. Germline CDR1 reads SGHNT; CDR2 reads YENEEA. The CDR3 consists of 16 residues. This chain's CDR3 is CASSLTSGSLVDTQYF. The CDR3 bases are TGTGCCAGCAGCTTGACTAGCGGGAGTTTGGTAGATACGCAGTATTTT.

The chain joins TRBV28 to TRBJ2-1, with TRBD2 identical over 7 bases. J lost 3 bases, V lost 2 bases, and 4 bases had no gene match. This CDR3 is built from 15 residues. The germline V gene has CDR1 MDHEN and CDR2 SYDVKM. CDR3 residues: CASSLGGSNYNEQFF. Written as DNA, the CDR3 is TGTGCCAGCAGTTTAGGCGGGAGCAACTACAATGAGCAGTTCTTC.

The gene calls are TRBV7-6 and TRBJ2-7; TRBD1 aligns across 7 bases. With V trimmed by 1 base and J by 0 bases, 3 bases remained unmatched. Germline CDR1 SGHVS, CDR2 FNYEAQ. The CDR3 loop spans 15 amino acids. The CDR3, as DNA: TGTGCCAGCAGCTTAGTCTCAGGGGGCTCCTACGAGCAGTACTTC. Residues: CASSLVSGGSYEQYF.

V is TRBV9 and J is TRBJ1-5; TRBD1 might be the D (5 bases). From germline, CDR1 is SGDLS and CDR2 YYNGEE. V gave up 2 bases and J gave up 7 bases, with 16 bases separating them. This CDR3 has 15 amino acids. Here the CDR3 reads CASSVSWGVRQPQHF. In nucleotides, the CDR3 is TGTGCCAGCAGCGTGTCTTGGGGGGTGAGGCAGCCCCAGCATTTT.

V usage is TRBV5-6 and J usage is TRBJ1-4; TRBD1 aligns across 7 bases. There are 16 residues in the CDR3. V was clipped by 4 bases and J by 0 bases; unmatched bases: 6. Germline values: CDR1 SGHDT, CDR2 YYEEEE. The CDR3 nucleotides read TGTGCCAGCAGCCGTGGGACAGCTGCAACTAATGAAAAACTGTTTTTT. This codes for CASSRGTAATNEKLFF.

The chain links TRBV28 to TRBJ1-1; D remains unclear. V shed 7 bases and J shed 0 bases, with 18 bases lying between them. This CDR3 is built from 16 residues. Germline loops: CDR1 MDHEN, CDR2 SYDVKM. The CDR3 is CASTSRKRPLNTEAFF. DNA of the CDR3: TGTGCCAGCACCAGCCGAAAGCGGCCATTGAACACTGAAGCTTTCTTT.

The chain carries TRBV4-2 and TRBJ1-1, with TRBD1 identical over 7 bases. The length of the CDR3 is 15 residues. The V gene's germline CDR1 is LGHNA and CDR2 YNFKEQ. J was trimmed by 0 bases and V by 4 bases; bases with no gene match: 5. The CDR3 DNA sequence: TGTGCCAGCAGCCGCCGGACAGGCTTGAACACTGAAGCTTTCTTT. This translates into CASSRRTGLNTEAFF.

The V call is TRBV4-3, the J call TRBJ2-6, with D possibly being TRBD1 (6 bases). V shed 1 base and J shed 2 bases, with 12 bases lying between them. The germline CDR1 and CDR2 sequences are LGHNA and YSLEER. The CDR3 sequence is 17 residues long. CDR3 DNA: TGCGCCAGCAGCCAAGTGGGACATAGGCCTGGGGCCAACGTCCTGACTTTC. Translation gives CASSQVGHRPGANVLTF.

This clone has only a few counts. This sequence joins TRBV6-5 and TRBJ1-1; tentative D call: TRBD1 (6 bases). Germline CDR1 MNHEY, CDR2 SVGAGI. The CDR3 spans 14 residues. Trimming removed 10 bases at V and 1 base at J, with 16 bases between. CDR3 region: CATKVGAENTEAFF. The CDR3 DNA reads TGTGCCACAAAAGTGGGGGCCGAGAACACTGAAGCTTTCTTT.

The rearrangement uses TRBV7-9 and TRBJ1-1, with D hard to call. The CDR3 is 13 amino acids. The V gene's germline CDR1 is SEHNR and CDR2 FQNEAQ (reference sequence). Between the trimmed V and J ends, which lost 9 bases and 1 base, there was a span of 12 bases. The DNA of the CDR3 is TGTGCCAGTTTACGGGGAGGGAACACTGAAGCTTTCTTT. It encodes CASLRGGNTEAFF.